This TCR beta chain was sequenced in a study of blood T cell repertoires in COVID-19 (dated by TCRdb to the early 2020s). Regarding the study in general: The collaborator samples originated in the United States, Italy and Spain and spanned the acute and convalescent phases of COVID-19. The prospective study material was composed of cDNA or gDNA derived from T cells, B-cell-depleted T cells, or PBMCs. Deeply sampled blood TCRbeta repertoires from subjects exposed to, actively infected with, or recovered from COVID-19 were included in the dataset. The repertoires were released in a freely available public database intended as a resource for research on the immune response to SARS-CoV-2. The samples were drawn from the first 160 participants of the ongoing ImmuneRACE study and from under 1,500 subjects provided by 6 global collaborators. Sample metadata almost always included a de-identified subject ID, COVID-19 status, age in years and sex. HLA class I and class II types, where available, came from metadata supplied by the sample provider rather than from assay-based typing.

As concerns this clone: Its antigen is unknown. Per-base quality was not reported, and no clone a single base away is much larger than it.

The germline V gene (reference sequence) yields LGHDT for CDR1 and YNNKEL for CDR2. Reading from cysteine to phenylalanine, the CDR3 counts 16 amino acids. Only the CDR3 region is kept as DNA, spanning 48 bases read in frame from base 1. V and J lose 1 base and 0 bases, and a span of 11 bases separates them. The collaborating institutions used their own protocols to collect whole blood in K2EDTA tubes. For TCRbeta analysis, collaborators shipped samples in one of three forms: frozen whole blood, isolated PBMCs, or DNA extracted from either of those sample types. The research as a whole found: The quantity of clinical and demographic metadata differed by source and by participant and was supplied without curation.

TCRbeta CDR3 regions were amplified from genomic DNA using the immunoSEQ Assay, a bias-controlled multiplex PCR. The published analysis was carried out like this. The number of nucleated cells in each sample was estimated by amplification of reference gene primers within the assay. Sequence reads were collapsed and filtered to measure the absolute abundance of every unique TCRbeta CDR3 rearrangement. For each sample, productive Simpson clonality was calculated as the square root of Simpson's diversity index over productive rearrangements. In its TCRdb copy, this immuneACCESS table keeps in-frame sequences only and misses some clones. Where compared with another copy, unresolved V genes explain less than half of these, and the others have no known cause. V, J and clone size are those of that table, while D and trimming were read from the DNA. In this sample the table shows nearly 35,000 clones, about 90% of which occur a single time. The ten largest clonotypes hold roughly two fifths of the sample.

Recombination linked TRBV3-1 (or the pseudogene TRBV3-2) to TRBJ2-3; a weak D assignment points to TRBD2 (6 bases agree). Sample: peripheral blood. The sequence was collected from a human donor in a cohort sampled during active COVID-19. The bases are TGTGCCAGCAGCCAAGCGTCGGGGGTTAGCACAGATACGCAGTATTTT. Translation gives CASSQASGVSTDTQYF.